These 9 T cell receptor beta chains originate from one sample sequenced in a study of identical twins. TCRdb redid the calling of the 5' RACE reads with MiXCR, one entry per CDR3 protein. The data contain 1.5 million to 2 million distinct CDR3 sequences, 25% to 35% of them singletons. The sample was cord blood. These TCRs come from a newborn girl in good health.

This clonotype was found many times. J is TRBJ2-7 and V is TRBV12-3 or TRBV12-4; the match to TRBD1 covers 7 bases. V lost 5 bases to trimming and J lost 1 base; unmatched junction nucleotides: 8. The length of the CDR3 is 15 residues. The CDR3 spells CASSLGQIYSYEQYF. The CDR3 DNA is TGTGCCAGCAGTCTGGGACAGATATATTCCTACGAGCAGTACTTC.

This chain links TRBV7-2 with TRBJ2-7, with D tentatively TRBD2 (5 bases). Germline V gives CDR1 SGHTA, CDR2 FQGNSA. The CDR3 is 16 residues long. Trimming cost V 6 bases and J 0 bases, with 18 bases left between them. DNA of the CDR3: TGTGCCAGCAGTCAACCTACAGACTACTACTCCTACGAGCAGTACTTC. Translating gives CASSQPTDYYSYEQYF.

A word on this clonotype: One end of the junction is discordant with germline, which a read error may explain. This chain uses TRBV20-1 with TRBJ2-1, with 14 bases aligning to TRBD2. The CDR3 runs to 15 residues. The germline V gene encodes CDR1 DFQATT and CDR2 SNEGSKA (reference sequence). The CDR3 region is CSARPGLAGGHEQSF. CDR3 sequence (DNA): TGCAGTGCTAGACCCGGACTAGCGGGGGGTCATGAGCAGTCCTTC.

This clonotype was seen a few times. The chain carries TRBV7-2 and TRBJ1-2; D unclear. V dropped 6 bases and J dropped 5 bases, with 22 bases sitting between them. The V gene's germline CDR1 is SGHTA and CDR2 FQGNSA. The CDR3 runs 16 residues. In DNA, the CDR3 is TGTGCCAGCAGGATTAGCGGCGGCTCCCCCCTTTATGGCTACACCTTC. Translated: CASRISGGSPLYGYTF.

The J gene is TRBJ2-5, the V gene TRBV3-1; TRBD2 aligns across 8 bases. The end of the DNA is better explained by TRBJ2-7, so the J call may be wrong. CDR1 and CDR2 from the germline V gene are LGHDT and YNNKEL (reference sequence). CDR3 length: 16 residues. CDR3 nucleotide sequence: TGTGCCAGCAGCTCGGGACTAGTAAAGATCGGAGGCGAGCAGTACTTC. Translating gives CASSSGLVKIGGEQYF.

This chain links TRBV28 with TRBJ1-5; unclear D gene. The CDR3 runs 14 residues. The germline V gene encodes CDR1 MDHEN and CDR2 SYDVKM. Trimming took 3 bases from V and 4 from J, leaving 10 bases between them. DNA of the CDR3: TGTGCCAGCAGTTTCTCCGTAGATAATCAGCCCCAGCATTTT. It yields the protein CASSFSVDNQPQHF.

With respect to this clonotype: A much more abundant neighbour one base away suggests this may be a read error. The chain combines TRBV12-3 or TRBV12-4 with TRBJ1-2; 8 nucleotides line up with TRBD1. J gave up 8 bases and V 7 bases, and 9 bases lay outside the gene matches. This CDR3 is built from 13 residues. CDR3 DNA: TGTGCCAGCAACCCTAGGACAGGGAACGGCTACACCTTC. It is translated as CASNPRTGNGYTF.

This sequence joins TRBV5-1 and TRBJ2-7; 7 bases are a match to TRBD1. The CDR3 has 13 amino acids. V lost 4 bases and J lost 3; bases outside the gene matches: 4. Germline CDR1 is SGHRS and CDR2 is YFSETQ. The CDR3 nucleotides read TGCGCCAGCAGCAATTACAGGGGCTACGAGCAGTACTTC. Its translation is CASSNYRGYEQYF.

The chain combines TRBV5-8 with TRBJ1-4; D not resolved. CDR1 SGHTS and CDR2 YDEGEE come from the germline V gene. The CDR3 spans 18 residues. Trimming took off 0 bases at V and 4 bases at J, with 19 bases between the two ends. CDR3 amino acids: CASSLAYLGEKGNEKLFF. In DNA, the CDR3 is TGTGCCAGCAGCTTGGCGTACCTCGGGGAGAAGGGTAATGAAAAACTGTTTTTT. The full variable domain, rest sourced from reference TRBV5-8 and TRBJ1-4, is EAGVTQSPTHLIKTRGQQATLRCSPISGHTSVYWYQQALGLGLQFLLWYDEGEERNRGNFPPRFSGRQFPNYSSELNVNALELEDSALYLCASSLAYLGEKGNEKLFFGSGTQLSVL.